This T cell receptor beta chain was sequenced during a study of shared T cell receptors in the human thymus. This clone occurred a few times. CDR3 length: 10 amino acids. The germline CDR1 and CDR2 sequences are SEHNR and FQNEAQ (reference sequence). Between the trimmed V and J ends, which lost 5 bases and 3 bases, there was a span of 2 bases. Measured with immunoSEQ multiplex PCR; TCRdb has only the in-frame clones, and not every one. The sample consists of some 400,000 clones, roughly 94% of them appearing once. This rearrangement joins TRBV7-9 to TRBJ2-7, with D unresolved. Sequencing was done on a sample of thymocytes. This TCR came from a human donor. CDR3: CASSDYEQYF. Here the CDR3 DNA reads TGTGCCAGCAGCGACTACGAGCAGTACTTC.